These 8 T cell receptor beta chains originate from one sample sequenced in a study of identical twins (dated by TCRdb to about 2016). The receptor library was made with 5' RACE. Sequenced using an Illumina HiSeq 2000. TCRdb redid the processing of the public reads, applying fastp at Q25 and MiXCR, and retained in-frame beta chains. For every CDR3 protein sequence, its rows merge into one entry that carries the most common genes and DNA. The table for this sample lists around 450,000 distinct CDR3 sequences; over 12% of them were counted only once. The top ten clonotypes cover 0.5% to 0.65% of the sample. These data were likewise used in another study, on yellow fever vaccine responses in identical twins.

What was sequenced was CD4+ T cells sorted from blood. The receptors originated from a woman under 30 in good health.

This clonotype was counted between two and nine times. This chain links TRBV12-2 with TRBJ1-6; the table names TRBD1, a call not compared with the DNA. TRBV12-2 is labeled a pseudogene. The CDR3 runs to 16 residues. The CDR3 DNA sequence: TGTGCAAGTCGCTTTTCTGTAGGGCGGTATAATTCACCCCTCCACTTT. It is translated as CASRFSVGRYNSPLHF.

This clonotype was picked up many times. V gene TRBV5-1 combines with J gene TRBJ2-3, with 7 positions matching TRBD1. V trimming: 4 bases; J trimming: 1 base; junction bases outside the gene matches: 6. The CDR3 has 15 amino acids. Germline CDR1 is SGHRS and CDR2 is YFSETQ. In nucleotides, the CDR3 is TGCGCCAGCAGCCCTAAGACAGGGCGCACAGATACGCAGTATTTT. This codes for CASSPKTGRTDTQYF.

The V call is TRBV7-2, the J call TRBJ2-2; D unresolved. Germline values: CDR1 SGHTA, CDR2 FQGNSA. Trimming removed 5 bases at V and 8 bases at J, with 12 bases between. The CDR3 has 13 residues. This chain's CDR3 is CASSPQMAGELFF. CDR3 nucleotide sequence: TGTGCCAGCAGCCCTCAAATGGCGGGGGAGCTGTTTTTT.

The J gene is TRBJ2-3, the V gene TRBV11-2, with TRBD2 identical over 8 bases. V dropped 6 bases and J dropped 2; count of bases not matched to a gene: 7. The CDR3 totals 15 residues. Germline V gene data show CDR1 as SGHAT and CDR2 as FQNNGV. This CDR3 is CASSSQRGTTDTQYF. In DNA form, the CDR3 reads TGTGCCAGCAGTTCTCAGCGGGGGACCACAGATACGCAGTATTTT.

The chain has TRBV12-3 or TRBV12-4 and TRBJ2-1; 9 positions agree with TRBD2. With V trimmed by 1 base and J by 6 bases, 4 bases remained unmatched. This CDR3 has 15 residues. The CDR3 DNA follows: TGTGCCAGCAGTTTAGTCGGGACTAGCCGCAATGAGCAGTTCTTC. Translating gives CASSLVGTSRNEQFF.

The V and J genes are TRBV2 and TRBJ2-1; TRBD2 agrees at 9 bases. The germline V gene has CDR1 SNHLY and CDR2 FYNNEI. J was trimmed by 4 bases and V by 4 bases; bases with no gene match: 2. The CDR3 is 14 amino acids. DNA of the CDR3: TGTGCCAGCAGTGTGCTAGCGGGGTACAATGAGCAGTTCTTC. Amino acid sequence: CASSVLAGYNEQFF. Full variable domain (missing parts from reference TRBV2 and TRBJ2-1): EPEVTQTPSHQVTQMGQEVILRCVPISNHLYFYWYRQILGQKVEFLVSFYNNEISEKSEIFDDQFSVERPDGSNFTLKIRSTKLEDSAMYFCASSVLAGYNEQFFGPGTRLTVL.

The gene calls are TRBV30 and TRBJ1-1, with D uncertain. The V and J ends lost 3 bases and 1 base respectively, with 15 bases between them. The CDR3 contains 15 residues. CDR1 is GTSNPN and CDR2 is SVGIG in the germline V gene (reference sequence). This CDR3 reads CAWSRVEGRNTEAFF. In DNA, the CDR3 is TGTGCCTGGAGCCGGGTAGAGGGCAGGAACACTGAAGCTTTCTTT.

A few counts support this clonotype. The chain uses TRBV6-5 and TRBJ2-1, with 10 bases lining up with TRBD1. Germline CDR1 reads MNHEY; CDR2 reads SVGAGI. There are 16 residues in the CDR3. The trim removed 7 bases at V and 6 bases at J, leaving 12 bases unmatched. CDR3 bases: TGTGCCAGCACTTTCCCGGGACAGGGGATGTTCAATGAGCAGTTCTTC. Its protein is CASTFPGQGMFNEQFF.